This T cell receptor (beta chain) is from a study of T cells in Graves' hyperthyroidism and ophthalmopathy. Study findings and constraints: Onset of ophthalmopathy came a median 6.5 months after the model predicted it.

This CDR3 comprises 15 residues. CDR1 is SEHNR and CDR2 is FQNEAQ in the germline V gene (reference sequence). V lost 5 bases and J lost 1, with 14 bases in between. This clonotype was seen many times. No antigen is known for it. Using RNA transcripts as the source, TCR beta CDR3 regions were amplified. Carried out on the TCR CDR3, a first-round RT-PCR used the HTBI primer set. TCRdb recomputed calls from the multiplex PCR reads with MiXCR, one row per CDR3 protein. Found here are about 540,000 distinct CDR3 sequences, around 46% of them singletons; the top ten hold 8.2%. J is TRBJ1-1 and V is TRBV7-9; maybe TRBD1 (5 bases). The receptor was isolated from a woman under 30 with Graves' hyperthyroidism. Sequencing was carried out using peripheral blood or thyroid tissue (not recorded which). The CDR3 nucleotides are TGTGCCAGCAGCCTTTCAGGGAGGGCGAACACTGAAGCTTTCTTT. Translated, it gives CASSLSGRANTEAFF.